The 8 T cell receptor beta chains below all came from one sample that was sequenced in a study of regulatory T cells in long-lasting Graves disease. Documented time point: newly diagnosed GD, antithyroid drugs for less than 3 months. The TCR library was prepared using RNA isolated from PBMCs. Libraries of TCR beta came from iRepertoire HTBI primers plus Arm-PCR of CDR3 regions. TCRdb independently ran MiXCR on the multiplex PCR reads; one entry per CDR3 protein. The sample holds about 540,000 distinct CDR3 sequences, roughly 13% seen once. These data are also associated with another study on T cells in Graves' hyperthyroidism and ophthalmopathy.

Sequences were derived from peripheral blood mononuclear cells (PBMCs), sampled at new diagnosis, from a patient treated with antithyroid drugs. The receptors were sampled from a man aged 30 to 39 with Graves disease.

The table lists this clonotype with many counts. V and J are TRBV20-1 and TRBJ2-5, with 8 bases identical to TRBD2. CDR1 and CDR2 from the germline V gene are DFQATT and SNEGSKA (reference sequence). Losses at the gene ends were 4 bases for V and 2 bases for J; bases not matched to a gene: 0. The CDR3 runs to 12 residues. DNA for the CDR3: TGCAGTGCTATAGCGGGACAAGAGACCCAGTACTTC. It encodes CSAIAGQETQYF.

This clonotype was observed many times. The V call is TRBV10-3, the J call TRBJ2-3, with 9 bases matching TRBD2. Losses at the gene ends were 4 bases for V and 1 base for J; bases not matched to a gene: 3. From germline, CDR1 is ENHRY and CDR2 SYGVKD. The CDR3 totals 15 residues. The CDR3 nucleotides read TGTGCCATCAGTGCGAGGACTAGCGGCACAGATACGCAGTATTTT. It encodes CAISARTSGTDTQYF.

This clonotype was counted only a few times. This chain connects TRBV19 to TRBJ2-2; D possibly uses TRBD1 or TRBD2 (6 bases each). The CDR3 covers 15 residues. Germline loops: CDR1 LNHDA, CDR2 SQIVND (reference sequence). V lost 5 bases and J 7 bases, leaving 17 bases between the germline ends. The DNA for the CDR3 is TGTGCCAGTAGTTCCTGGGGGGCGAGAATCGGGGAGCTGTTTTTT. Protein product: CASSSWGARIGELFF. The entire variable domain, with the rest obtained from reference TRBV19 and TRBJ2-2, is as follows: DGGITQSPKYLFRKEGQNVTLSCEQNLNHDAMYWYRQDPGQGLRLIYYSQIVNDFQKGDIAEGYSVSREKKESFPLTVTSAQKNPTAFYLCASSSWGARIGELFFGEGSRLTVL.

This clonotype was observed many times. DNA of the CDR3: TGTGCCGCCTACCCCGGGACAGGGCCTTGGGGCTCCTACGAGCAGTACTTC. Protein: CAAYPGTGPWGSYEQYF. The chain recombines TRBV28 with TRBJ2-7; TRBD1 matches 9 bases. V gave up 11 bases and J gave up 0 bases; unmatched junction bases: 17. Germline CDR1 and CDR2: MDHEN and SYDVKM. The CDR3 length is 17 residues.

This clonotype was counted ten times or more. The chain is built from TRBV7-9 and TRBJ1-6; TRBD1 aligns across 7 bases. V shed 6 bases, J shed 8 bases, and the junction held 7 bases outside the gene matches. The CDR3 length is 14 residues. Per the germline V gene, CDR1 is SEHNR and CDR2 is FQNEAQ (reference sequence). CDR3 in amino acids: CASRAGTEHSPLHF. The CDR3 DNA follows: TGTGCCAGCAGGGCCGGGACAGAGCATTCACCCCTCCACTTT.

There are many counts of this clonotype. V and J are TRBV7-9 and TRBJ2-7; 7 bases map to TRBD2. Germline loops: CDR1 SEHNR, CDR2 FQNEAQ (reference sequence). Trimming cost V 5 bases and J 5 bases; bases outside gene matches: 9. The CDR3 runs 14 residues. The chain's CDR3 is CASSRERGADEQYF. The CDR3 DNA follows: TGTGCCAGCAGCCGTGAGCGGGGAGCCGACGAGCAGTACTTC.

The rearrangement joins TRBV11-2 to TRBJ1-1; a possible D gene is TRBD1 (5 bases). From germline, CDR1 is SGHAT and CDR2 FQNNGV. The CDR3 runs 11 residues. Trimming removed 7 bases at V and 12 bases at J, with 15 bases between. This chain's CDR3 is CASNQRGVTFF. The CDR3 DNA follows: TGTGCCAGCAACCAACGGGGGGTGACTTTCTTT. The variable domain in full, with the rest retrieved from reference TRBV11-2 and TRBJ1-1, is EAGVAQSPRYKIIEKRQSVAFWCNPISGHATLYWYQQILGQGPKLLIQFQNNGVVDDSQLPKDRFSAERLKGVDSTLKIQPAKLEDSAVYLCASNQRGVTFFGQGTRLTVV.

This clonotype was counted at least ten times. The chain is built from TRBV6-1 and TRBJ1-5; possibly TRBD1 for D (5 bases). V shed 4 bases and J shed 5 bases, with 9 bases lying between them. Germline CDR1 MNHNS, CDR2 SASEGT. This CDR3 region has 13 residues. CDR3 DNA: TGTGCCAGCAGTGGGGGCCCAGATCAGCCCCAGCATTTT. Translated: CASSGGPDQPQHF.